This TCR beta chain was recorded in a study of T-cell memory formation after mild COVID-19. In TCRdb, the 5' RACE reads were re-called with MiXCR into one record per CDR3 protein. This table has some 130,000 distinct CDR3 sequences, 16% appearing once. The length of the CDR3 is 16 residues. V gave up 0 bases and J gave up 7 bases; unmatched junction bases: 9. The germline V gene encodes CDR1 MGHRA and CDR2 YSYEKL. A remark on this clonotype: Antigen unknown.

Study-level findings and limits: Some clones that responded turned up in pre-infection memory, which suggests that cross-reactive memory joined in.

This TCR derives from an adult woman who had mild COVID-19 (a few samples of this study predate the infection). Cell type and time point are not known. Sequenced sample: PBMCs or a T cell subset sorted from them (not recorded which). This chain uses TRBV4-1 with TRBJ2-1, with 7 bases that match TRBD2. The CDR3 spells CASSQDFVPGRNEQFF. CDR3 coding DNA: TGCGCCAGCAGCCAAGATTTCGTCCCCGGGAGGAATGAGCAGTTCTTC.